This T cell receptor (beta chain) came from a study of blood T cell repertoires in COVID-19 (dated by TCRdb to 2020 to 2021). Notes on the research overall: The collaborator samples originated in the United States, Italy and Spain and spanned the acute and convalescent phases of COVID-19. The material from the prospective study consisted of cDNA or gDNA derived from T cells, B-cell-depleted T cells, or PBMCs. The dataset comprised deeply sampled blood TCRbeta repertoires from subjects exposed to, actively infected with, or recovered from COVID-19. A freely available public database, intended as a resource for researchers studying the immune response to SARS-CoV-2, is where the repertoires were released. The samples were drawn from the first 160 participants of the ongoing ImmuneRACE study and from some 1,300 subjects provided by 6 global collaborators. A de-identified subject ID, COVID-19 status, age in years and sex were almost always included in the sample metadata. Where available, HLA class I and class II types were taken from metadata supplied by the sample provider and were not determined by assay-based typing.

According to the germline V gene, CDR1 reads LGHNT and CDR2 reads FRNRAP. Spanning cysteine to phenylalanine, the CDR3 consists of 15 amino acids. Of the read, only the CDR3 DNA is kept; its 45 bases are in frame from base 1. V lost 5 bases and J lost 1 base, and the count of bases not matched to a germline gene is 3. The paper as a whole reports these results and caveats: The amount of clinical and demographic metadata varied by source and participant and was provided uncurated.

TCRbeta CDR3 regions were amplified from genomic DNA using the immunoSEQ Assay, a bias-controlled multiplex PCR. Regarding the original processing steps: The number of nucleated cells in each sample was estimated by amplification of reference gene primers within the assay. To quantify the absolute abundance of each unique TCRbeta CDR3 rearrangement, sequence reads were collapsed and filtered. For each sample, productive Simpson clonality was calculated as the square root of Simpson's diversity index over productive rearrangements. Not all clones reach the TCRdb copy of this immuneACCESS table, which keeps in-frame sequences only. Checked studies attribute under half of the gap to unresolved V genes and leave the rest unexplained. V and J calls and clone size come straight from that table; D and trimming were deduced from the DNA. The sample contains fewer than 250,000 clones, 70% to 90% of them found a single time. The ten largest clonotypes hold around 4.8% of the sample.

Whole blood was collected in K2EDTA tubes by collaborating institutions according to the institutions' own protocols. For TCRbeta analysis, collaborators shipped samples in one of three forms: frozen whole blood, isolated PBMCs, or DNA extracted from either of those sample types. This clone was counted once. Its antigen remains unidentified. No much larger clonotype is one base removed from it; base qualities were not supplied. Sample: peripheral blood. The origin of this receptor is a human donor in a cohort sampled during active COVID-19. This sequence uses TRBV12-5 and TRBJ1-5, and 9 junction bases match TRBD1. The DNA sequence is given as TGTGCTAGTGGTCTGGGACAGGGAAGCAATCAGCCCCAGCATTTT. This codes for CASGLGQGSNQPQHF.